These 31 T cell receptor beta chains were sequenced from one sample in a study of cytomegalovirus exposure and HLA in healthy donors. Primers for the PCR totalled 60 Vbeta and 13 Jbeta. The table came from immunoSEQ multiplex PCR; TCRdb's copy has only in-frame clones and leaves some out. The sample has some 120,000 clones, roughly 82% seen once. The specimen was PBMCs. The receptors originated from a woman younger than 30 in good health and CMV-seropositive.

There are a few counts of this clone. The CDR3 region has the DNA TGTGCCAGCAGTTTCGGGACAGGGTACCAGCCCCAGCATTTT. This encodes CASSFGTGYQPQHF. This chain uses TRBV28 with TRBJ1-5; 9 nucleotides align to TRBD1. The CDR3 totals 14 residues. V trimming: 3 bases; J trimming: 7 bases; junction bases outside the gene matches: 4. CDR1 and CDR2 (germline): MDHEN, SYDVKM.

This clone was detected a few times. The V call is TRBV27, the J call TRBJ2-7; no definite D call. Germline lookup yields CDR1 MNHEY and CDR2 SMNVEV (reference sequence). The CDR3 is made up of 13 amino acids. V lost 0 bases, J lost 3 bases, and 6 bases lay in between. The CDR3 DNA reads as TGTGCCAGCAGTTTATCAACCAGCTACGAGCAGTACTTC. It codes for CASSLSTSYEQYF.

The chain carries TRBV19 and TRBJ1-5; D perhaps matches TRBD1 (6 bases). Trimming took off 9 bases at V and 0 bases at J, with 18 bases between the two ends. The germline CDR1 and CDR2 sequences are LNHDA and SQIVND (reference sequence). The CDR3 is made up of 16 amino acids. The CDR3 is CASTADSHYSNQPQHF. The CDR3 DNA is TGTGCCAGCACCGCGGACAGCCATTATAGCAATCAGCCCCAGCATTTT.

J is TRBJ2-3 and V is TRBV7-3, with D perhaps matching TRBD2 (6 bases). There are 15 residues in the CDR3. Germline V gene data show CDR1 as SGHTA and CDR2 as FQGTGA. The V end lost 4 bases, the J end lost 0 bases, and 11 bases lay between the germline ends. CDR3 sequence reads: CASSSGVYSTDTQYF. The CDR3 nucleotides read TGTGCCAGCAGCTCGGGAGTGTACAGCACAGATACGCAGTATTTT.

The rearrangement joins TRBV5-1 to TRBJ2-7; possibly TRBD2 for D (6 bases). The length of the CDR3 is 14 residues. The germline gives CDR1 SGHRS, CDR2 YFSETQ. V gave up 0 bases and J gave up 7 bases, with 14 bases separating them. DNA for the CDR3: TGCGCCAGCAGCTTGGATGGCGGGGTGCAGGAGCAGTACTTC. It yields the protein CASSLDGGVQEQYF.

The rearrangement links TRBV10-1 to TRBJ2-2, with D unclear. Germline CDR1 and CDR2: WNHNN and SYGVQD (reference sequence). V was trimmed by 2 bases and J by 2 bases, leaving 9 bases between them. The CDR3 is made up of 15 amino acids. The chain's CDR3 is CASSENRLNTGELFF. CDR3 DNA: TGCGCCAGCAGTGAGAACAGATTAAACACCGGGGAGCTGTTTTTT.

This clone has more than one count but fewer than ten. The chain has TRBV25-1 and TRBJ1-5, with a weak D call TRBD1 (5 bases). The CDR3 is 17 residues long. Trimming cost V 3 bases and J 0 bases, with 15 bases left between them. CDR1 is MGHDK and CDR2 is SYGVNS in the germline V gene. The CDR3 loop reads CASSEVLQVYSNQPQHF. The CDR3 nucleotides read TGTGCCAGCAGTGAGGTTCTACAGGTTTATAGCAATCAGCCCCAGCATTTT.

This clone was counted a few times. V and J are TRBV5-5 and TRBJ1-2, with D maybe TRBD1 (5 bases). V lost 0 bases, J lost 12 bases, and 15 bases lay in between. The CDR3 is 13 amino acids. Germline-derived CDR1 and CDR2 are SGHKS and YYEKEE (reference sequence). The CDR3 loop is CASSLGLQGVHTF. The CDR3 nucleotides are TGTGCCAGCAGCTTGGGACTCCAGGGTGTGCACACCTTC. Together with reference TRBV5-5 and TRBJ1-2, the CDR3 gives the full variable domain: DAGVTQSPTHLIKTRGQQVTLRCSPISGHKSVSWYQQVLGQGPQFIFQYYEKEERGRGNFPDRFSARQFPNYSSELNVNALLLGDSALYLCASSLGLQGVHTFGSGTRLTVV.

The rearrangement links TRBV9 to TRBJ2-1; 10 bases fit TRBD1. The CDR3 contains 17 residues. From germline, CDR1 is SGDLS and CDR2 YYNGEE. V shed 2 bases and J 7 bases; nucleotides not matched to a gene: 12. As DNA, the CDR3 is TGTGCCAGCAGCGTTACTTCCGGGACAGGGGTACTAAATGAGCAGTTCTTC. Amino acid sequence: CASSVTSGTGVLNEQFF.

This sequence joins TRBV7-3 and TRBJ1-1, with D uncertain. CDR3 size: 13 residues. V was pared by 6 bases and J by 4 bases, with 12 bases between. Germline V lookup: CDR1 SGHTA, CDR2 FQGTGA. The CDR3: CASSLSRVTEAFF. The CDR3 region has the DNA TGTGCCAGCAGTCTTTCAAGAGTCACTGAAGCTTTCTTT.

The chain is built from TRBV5-6 and TRBJ2-3; TRBD2 aligns across 8 bases. V gave up 4 bases and J gave up 7 bases; unmatched junction bases: 17. From germline, CDR1 is SGHDT and CDR2 YYEEEE. The CDR3 runs 17 residues. CDR3 residues: CASSPSVGLAGEYTQYF. CDR3 nucleotide sequence: TGTGCCAGCAGCCCTTCCGTAGGGCTAGCGGGCGAATATACGCAGTATTTT. The full variable domain, with the rest looked up from reference TRBV5-6 and TRBJ2-3, is DAGVTQSPTHLIKTRGQQVTLRCSPKSGHDTVSWYQQALGQGPQFIFQYYEEEERQRGNFPDRFSGHQFPNYSSELNVNALLLGDSALYLCASSPSVGLAGEYTQYFGPGTRLTVL.

In the case of this clone: The junction differs from germline at one of its ends, possibly a read error. The gene calls are TRBV12-5 and TRBJ2-5; D is uncertain. Germline V lookup: CDR1 LGHNT, CDR2 FRNRAP. This CDR3 region has 14 residues. The CDR3 DNA reads TGTGCTAGTGGTTCTCGGCCGCTCCAAGAGACTCAGTACTTC. Residues: CASGSRPLQETQYF.

The chain carries TRBV5-1 and TRBJ1-1; 10 bases match TRBD1. Per the germline V gene, CDR1 is SGHRS and CDR2 is YFSETQ. J lost 0 bases, V lost 4 bases, and 6 bases had no gene match. This CDR3 contains 16 residues. The CDR3 DNA reads TGCGCCAGCAGCCCGGACAGGGGGGCCATGAACACTGAAGCTTTCTTT. Residues: CASSPDRGAMNTEAFF.

This chain uses TRBV27 with TRBJ2-1, with 8 nucleotides matching TRBD2. J was trimmed by 3 bases and V by 4 bases; bases with no gene match: 2. The CDR3 totals 14 residues. The germline CDR1 and CDR2 sequences are MNHEY and SMNVEV (reference sequence). The CDR3 bases are TGTGCCAGCAGTTCAACTAGCGGCTACAATGAGCAGTTCTTC. Encoded protein: CASSSTSGYNEQFF.

This chain's CDR3 is CASSLGQTRETQYF. CDR3 DNA: TGTGCCAGCAGCCTCGGACAGACTCGGGAGACCCAGTACTTC. This sequence joins TRBV7-6 and TRBJ2-5, with D perhaps matching TRBD1 (6 bases). Trimming removed 5 bases from V and 5 bases from J, with 15 bases in between. The CDR3 loop spans 14 amino acids. Germline loops: CDR1 SGHVS, CDR2 FNYEAQ.

This chain's CDR3 is CASSAADGYEQYF. The DNA for the CDR3 is TGTGCCAGTAGTGCCGCAGACGGGTACGAGCAGTACTTC. V and J are TRBV19 and TRBJ2-7; D is uncertain. Germline V CDR1 and CDR2: LNHDA, SQIVND (reference sequence). The ends were cut back, 5 bases at V and 4 bases at J, with 12 bases in the middle. The CDR3 sequence is 13 residues long.

The chain carries TRBV4-1 and TRBJ1-6, with D possibly TRBD1 on 5 matching bases. V shed 5 bases and J shed 0 bases, with 14 bases lying between them. This CDR3 is 17 amino acids long. Looked up from germline, CDR1 is MGHRA and CDR2 is YSYEKL. The CDR3 region is CASSSRDGTSYNSPLHF. CDR3 DNA: TGCGCCAGCAGCTCCAGGGATGGAACCTCCTATAATTCACCCCTCCACTTT.

The chain employs TRBV5-4 and TRBJ2-5; TRBD1 is a possible D gene (6 bases). The V gene's germline CDR1 is SGHNT and CDR2 YYREEE (reference sequence). The CDR3 loop spans 14 amino acids. V lost 0 bases and J 2 bases, leaving 8 bases between the germline ends. The CDR3: CASSLEGGQETQYF. The DNA of the CDR3 is TGTGCCAGCAGCTTGGAAGGGGGTCAAGAGACCCAGTACTTC.

The chain uses TRBV6-1 and TRBJ2-2; 8 positions agree with TRBD1. The V and J ends lost 6 bases and 3 bases, in that order; junction bases with no gene match: 6. The CDR3 is 15 amino acids. Per germline, CDR1 MNHNS and CDR2 SASEGT. CDR3 in DNA: TGTGCCAGCAGGGCCGGACAGGGTTACACCGGGGAGCTGTTTTTT. Encoded protein: CASRAGQGYTGELFF.

The chain uses TRBV7-6 and TRBJ2-5; D is possibly TRBD1 (6 bases). The CDR3 has 14 amino acids. Between the trimmed V and J ends, which lost 3 bases and 5 bases, there was a span of 13 bases. Germline V gene sequence: CDR1 SGHVS, CDR2 FNYEAQ. The CDR3 reads CASSFEQGFETQYF. The CDR3 region has the DNA TGTGCCAGCAGCTTTGAACAGGGTTTCGAGACCCAGTACTTC.

This chain links TRBV11-2 with TRBJ1-3; D call uncertain. This CDR3 region has 15 residues. V lost 8 bases and J lost 2, with 16 bases in between. Germline lookup yields CDR1 SGHAT and CDR2 FQNNGV. Here the CDR3 reads CASRPKHKPGNTIYF. The CDR3 DNA is TGTGCCAGCCGCCCGAAACATAAACCTGGAAACACCATATATTTT.

V gene TRBV28 combines with J gene TRBJ2-1; a weak D match, TRBD1 (6 bases). The germline V and J ends were trimmed by 3 bases and 3 bases, with 15 bases remaining between them. The germline V gene has CDR1 MDHEN and CDR2 SYDVKM. This CDR3 has 16 amino acids. CDR3 in DNA: TGTGCCAGCAGTTTTAACGGGCAGGGGTACTACAATGAGCAGTTCTTC. Amino acid sequence: CASSFNGQGYYNEQFF.

The V call is TRBV7-9, the J call TRBJ1-4; possibly TRBD1 for D (6 bases). CDR3 size: 16 residues. The V end was cut by 5 bases, the J end by 8 bases, with 21 bases between. The germline gives CDR1 SEHNR, CDR2 FQNEAQ (reference sequence). The CDR3 is CASSRLSGGPGEKLFF. The CDR3 DNA reads TGTGCCAGCAGCAGATTGTCGGGGGGCCCGGGAGAAAAACTGTTTTTT.

The chain joins TRBV11-1 to TRBJ1-1, with 8 bases that match TRBD1. The germline gives CDR1 SGHAT, CDR2 FQDESV (reference sequence). The CDR3 runs 18 residues. Trimming cost V 5 bases and J 12 bases; bases outside gene matches: 26. This chain's CDR3 is CASSTPYSGTGRSELTFF. CDR3 DNA: TGTGCCAGCAGCACCCCTTACTCCGGGACAGGACGATCTGAATTGACTTTCTTT.

The chain uses TRBV9 and TRBJ2-6, with D perhaps TRBD1 (5 bases). V was trimmed by 0 bases and J by 2 bases, leaving 6 bases between them. The CDR3 covers 15 residues. The germline gives CDR1 SGDLS, CDR2 YYNGEE. The CDR3 reads CASSVARAGANVLTF. DNA for the CDR3: TGTGCCAGCAGCGTAGCCAGGGCTGGGGCCAACGTCCTGACTTTC.

The J gene is TRBJ1-2, the V gene TRBV29-1; 7 nucleotides align to TRBD1. This CDR3 has 13 residues. The V gene's germline CDR1 is SQVTM and CDR2 ANQGSEA. V dropped 6 bases and J dropped 7; count of bases not matched to a gene: 11. The CDR3 is CSVPNPDRAGYTF. As DNA, the CDR3 is TGCAGCGTCCCCAATCCTGACAGGGCTGGCTACACCTTC.

V usage is TRBV9 and J usage is TRBJ2-1, with 14 bases matching TRBD2. Germline values: CDR1 SGDLS, CDR2 YYNGEE. The CDR3 sequence is 17 residues long. After removal of 4 bases from V and 3 bases from J, the junction contained 6 bases not matched to a gene. The CDR3 sequence: CASSPRTSGGRYNEQFF. The CDR3 DNA sequence: TGTGCCAGCAGCCCCCGGACTAGCGGGGGGCGCTACAATGAGCAGTTCTTC.

The rearrangement joins TRBV27 to TRBJ1-2; the D is unclear. With 6 bases removed from V and 5 bases from J, the gap between germline ends came to 16 bases. This CDR3 region has 14 residues. Germline CDR1 is MNHEY and CDR2 is SMNVEV (reference sequence). CDR3 protein: CASRVGGASYGYTF. In DNA form, the CDR3 reads TGTGCCAGCAGGGTCGGCGGAGCTTCATATGGCTACACCTTC.

V usage is TRBV4-2 and J usage is TRBJ2-2; perhaps TRBD2 as D (6 bases). Germline V gene lookup returns CDR1 LGHNA and CDR2 YNFKEQ. The CDR3 loop spans 14 amino acids. Trimming left V 6 bases short and J 4 bases short, with 12 bases between. The CDR3 DNA sequence: TGTGCCAGCAGTGGAGGGCTCCTCACCGGGGAGCTGTTTTTT. It specifies CASSGGLLTGELFF.

J is TRBJ2-5 and V is TRBV4-1; TRBD2 matches at 10 bases. The CDR3 is made up of 14 amino acids. V trimming: 4 bases; J trimming: 2 bases; junction bases outside the gene matches: 1. Looked up from germline, CDR1 is MGHRA and CDR2 is YSYEKL. Here the CDR3 reads CASSPSGGQETQYF. The CDR3 DNA reads as TGCGCCAGCAGCCCTAGCGGGGGACAAGAGACCCAGTACTTC.

CDR3 nucleotides: TGTGCCAGCTCACCCATCCTAGCGGGGACCGGGGAGCTGTTTTTT. This translates into CASSPILAGTGELFF. J is TRBJ2-2 and V is TRBV18; 9 bases align to TRBD2. Trimming removed 3 bases from V and 5 bases from J; junction bases left unmatched: 4. From germline, CDR1 is KGHSH and CDR2 LQKENI. CDR3 length: 15 residues. The whole variable domain, filled in from reference TRBV18 and TRBJ2-2, reads NAGVMQNPRHLVRRRGQEARLRCSPMKGHSHVYWYRQLPEEGLKFMVYLQKENIIDESGMPKERFSAEFPKEGPSILRIQQVVRGDSAAYFCASSPILAGTGELFFGEGSRLTVL.